This T cell receptor (beta chain) emerged from a study of identical twins. Broader study findings: Twins shared beta out-of-frame sequences in excess, but this excess was weaker. Cross-sectional statistical analysis, not tracking of the same donors, underpinned the conclusions. Fewer insertions characterized abundant cord blood beta clonotypes, whereas memory repertoires showed none.

It was template switching that added a universal primer site, and there were unique molecular identifiers on the cDNA. TCRdb recomputed calls from the 5' RACE reads with MiXCR, one row per CDR3 protein. This table holds under 350,000 distinct CDR3 sequences, over 8.5% found once. This clonotype was seen many times. Antigen: not known. CDR3 length: 15 amino acids. V was shortened by 0 bases and J by 8 bases, with 15 bases between the two germline ends. Looked up from germline, CDR1 is SGHRS and CDR2 is YFSETQ. This same sample was also taken into another study, of yellow fever vaccine responses in identical twins.

This receptor was identified in a woman between 18 and 29 years old in good health. What was sequenced was CD8+ T cells sorted from blood. This chain joins TRBV5-1 and TRBJ2-1; TRBD2 is a possible D gene (6 bases). The CDR3: CASSLEGGTGDEQFF. CDR3 DNA: TGCGCCAGCAGCTTGGAGGGAGGTACTGGGGATGAGCAGTTCTTC.